This T cell receptor beta chain was recovered during a study of blood T cell repertoires in COVID-19. At the level of the study: Researchers got acute and convalescent COVID-19 samples from the United States, Italy and Spain. Nucleic acid was either cDNA or gDNA, and it came from T cells, B-cell-depleted T cells, or PBMCs.

The method was immunoSEQ multiplex PCR; TCRdb's version includes in-frame clones alone and lacks a portion of them. Here the sample spans about 130,000 clones, just under 85% being singletons. This clone came up a few times. There are 15 residues in the CDR3. Germline V gives CDR1 MNHEY, CDR2 SVGAGI. V shed 5 bases and J 5 bases; nucleotides not matched to a gene: 8. This chain connects TRBV6-5 to TRBJ2-2; 7 nucleotides match TRBD2. The source is a woman at least 80 years old with acute or convalescent COVID-19. Input material: peripheral blood. This CDR3 is CASSLLAAGTGELFF. The DNA for the CDR3 is TGTGCCAGCAGTCTCCTAGCGGCCGGGACCGGGGAGCTGTTTTTT.